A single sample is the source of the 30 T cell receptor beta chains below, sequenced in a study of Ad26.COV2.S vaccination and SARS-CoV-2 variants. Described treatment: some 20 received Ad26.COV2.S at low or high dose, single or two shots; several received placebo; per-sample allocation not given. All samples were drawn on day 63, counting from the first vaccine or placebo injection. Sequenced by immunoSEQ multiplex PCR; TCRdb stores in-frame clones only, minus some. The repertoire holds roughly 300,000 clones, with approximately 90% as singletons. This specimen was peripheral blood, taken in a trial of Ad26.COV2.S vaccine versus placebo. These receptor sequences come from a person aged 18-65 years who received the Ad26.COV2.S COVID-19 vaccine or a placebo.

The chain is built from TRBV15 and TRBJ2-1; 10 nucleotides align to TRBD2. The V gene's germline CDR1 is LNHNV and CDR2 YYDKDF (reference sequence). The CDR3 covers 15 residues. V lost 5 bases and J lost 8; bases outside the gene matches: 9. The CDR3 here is CATSEGTSVGHEQFF. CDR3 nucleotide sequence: TGTGCCACCAGCGAAGGGACTAGCGTGGGTCATGAGCAGTTCTTC.

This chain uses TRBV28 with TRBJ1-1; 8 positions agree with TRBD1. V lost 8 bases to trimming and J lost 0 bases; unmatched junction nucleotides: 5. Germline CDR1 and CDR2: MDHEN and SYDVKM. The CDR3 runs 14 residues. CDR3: CASRDRMMNTEAFF. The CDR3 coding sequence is TGTGCCAGCCGGGACAGGATGATGAACACTGAAGCTTTCTTT.

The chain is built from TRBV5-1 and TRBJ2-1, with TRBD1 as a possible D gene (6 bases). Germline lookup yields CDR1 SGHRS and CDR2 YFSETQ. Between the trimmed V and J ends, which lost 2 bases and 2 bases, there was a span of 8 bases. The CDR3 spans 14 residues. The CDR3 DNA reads TGCGCCAGCAGCTTCCCAGGGGCCTACAATGAGCAGTTCTTC. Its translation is CASSFPGAYNEQFF.

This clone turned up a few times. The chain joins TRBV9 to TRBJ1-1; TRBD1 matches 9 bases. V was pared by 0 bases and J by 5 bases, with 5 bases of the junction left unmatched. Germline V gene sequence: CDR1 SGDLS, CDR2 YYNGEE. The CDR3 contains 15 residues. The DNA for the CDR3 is TGTGCCAGCAGCGTAGGAACAGGGGGCAGGACTGAAGCTTTCTTT. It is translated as CASSVGTGGRTEAFF.

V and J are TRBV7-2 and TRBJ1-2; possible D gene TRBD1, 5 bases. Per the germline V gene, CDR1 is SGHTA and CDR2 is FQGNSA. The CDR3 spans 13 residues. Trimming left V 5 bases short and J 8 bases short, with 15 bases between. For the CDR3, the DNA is TGTGCCAGCAGCCAGGCGGACATTCTCGGCTACACCTTC. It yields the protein CASSQADILGYTF.

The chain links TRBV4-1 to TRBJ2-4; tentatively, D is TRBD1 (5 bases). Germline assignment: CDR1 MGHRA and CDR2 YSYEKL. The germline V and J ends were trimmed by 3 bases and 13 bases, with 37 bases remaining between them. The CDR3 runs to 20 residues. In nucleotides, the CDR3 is TGCGCCAGCAGCCAGATTCCCCCCCTGCCGTTGGTAGCCAGGGTCATTTTGCAGTACTTC. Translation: CASSQIPPLPLVARVILQYF.

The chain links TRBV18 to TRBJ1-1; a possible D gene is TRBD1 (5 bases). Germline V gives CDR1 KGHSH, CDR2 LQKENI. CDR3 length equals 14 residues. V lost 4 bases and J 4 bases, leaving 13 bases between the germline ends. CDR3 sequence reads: CASSQQAGGTEAFF. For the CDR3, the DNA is TGTGCCAGCTCACAACAAGCGGGGGGCACTGAAGCTTTCTTT. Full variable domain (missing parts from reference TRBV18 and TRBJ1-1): NAGVMQNPRHLVRRRGQEARLRCSPMKGHSHVYWYRQLPEEGLKFMVYLQKENIIDESGMPKERFSAEFPKEGPSILRIQQVVRGDSAAYFCASSQQAGGTEAFFGQGTRLTVV.

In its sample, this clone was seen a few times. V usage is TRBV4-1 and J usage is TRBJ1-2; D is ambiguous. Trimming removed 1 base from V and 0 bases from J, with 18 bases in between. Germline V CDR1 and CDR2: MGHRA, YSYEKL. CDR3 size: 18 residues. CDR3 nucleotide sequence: TGCGCCAGCAGCCAAGTGCTCGGCCGGGCCTTAGCTAACTATGGCTACACCTTC. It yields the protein CASSQVLGRALANYGYTF.

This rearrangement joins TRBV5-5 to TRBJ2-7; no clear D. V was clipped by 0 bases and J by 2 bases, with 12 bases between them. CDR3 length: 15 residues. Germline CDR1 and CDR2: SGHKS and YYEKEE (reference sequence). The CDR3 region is CASSLGRPGPYEQYF. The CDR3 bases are TGTGCCAGCAGCTTGGGTAGACCGGGCCCCTACGAGCAGTACTTC.

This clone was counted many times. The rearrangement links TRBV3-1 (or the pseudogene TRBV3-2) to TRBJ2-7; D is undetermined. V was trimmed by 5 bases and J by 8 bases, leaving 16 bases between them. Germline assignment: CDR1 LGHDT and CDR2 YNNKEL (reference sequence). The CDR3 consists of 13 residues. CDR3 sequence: CASSDSSDGKQYF. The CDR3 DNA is TGTGCCAGCAGCGATAGCTCGGATGGAAAGCAGTACTTC.

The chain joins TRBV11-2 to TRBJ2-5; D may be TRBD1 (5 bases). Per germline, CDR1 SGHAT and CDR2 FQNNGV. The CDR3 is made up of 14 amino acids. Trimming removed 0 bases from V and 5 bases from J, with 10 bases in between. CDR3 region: CASSLEPGSETQYF. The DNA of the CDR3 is TGTGCCAGCAGCTTAGAGCCAGGGTCGGAGACCCAGTACTTC.

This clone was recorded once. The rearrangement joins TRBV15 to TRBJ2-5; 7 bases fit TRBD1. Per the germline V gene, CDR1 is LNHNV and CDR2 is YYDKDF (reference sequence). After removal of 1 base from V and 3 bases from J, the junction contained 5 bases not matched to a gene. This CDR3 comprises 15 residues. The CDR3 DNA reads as TGTGCCACCAGCAGAGGACAGGGAAGGGAAGAGACCCAGTACTTC. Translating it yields CATSRGQGREETQYF.

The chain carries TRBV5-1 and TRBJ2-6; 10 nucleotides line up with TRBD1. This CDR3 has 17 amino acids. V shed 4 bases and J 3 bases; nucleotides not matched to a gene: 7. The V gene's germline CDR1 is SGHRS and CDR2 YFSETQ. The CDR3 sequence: CASSLPGTGVGANVLTF. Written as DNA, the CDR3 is TGCGCCAGCAGCCTGCCCGGGACAGGGGTTGGGGCCAACGTCCTGACTTTC.

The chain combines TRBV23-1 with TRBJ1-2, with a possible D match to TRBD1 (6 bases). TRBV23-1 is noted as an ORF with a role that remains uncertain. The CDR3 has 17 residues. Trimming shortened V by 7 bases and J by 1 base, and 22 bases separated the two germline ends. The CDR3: CASTSPSDRLRNYGYTF. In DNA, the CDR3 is TGCGCCAGCACCTCACCCTCGGACAGACTACGTAACTATGGCTACACCTTC.

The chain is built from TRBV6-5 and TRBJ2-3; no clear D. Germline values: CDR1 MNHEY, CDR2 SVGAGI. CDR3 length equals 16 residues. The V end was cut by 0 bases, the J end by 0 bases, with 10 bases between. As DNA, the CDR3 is TGTGCCAGCAGTTACTCGAGTAGCAGTAGCACAGATACGCAGTATTTT. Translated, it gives CASSYSSSSSTDTQYF.

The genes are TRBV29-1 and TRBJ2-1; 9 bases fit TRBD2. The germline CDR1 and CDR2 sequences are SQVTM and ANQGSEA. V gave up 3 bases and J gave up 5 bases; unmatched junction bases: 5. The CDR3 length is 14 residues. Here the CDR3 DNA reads TGCAGCGTTGATTTGCGGGGGGGTAACAATGAGCAGTTCTTC. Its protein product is CSVDLRGGNNEQFF.

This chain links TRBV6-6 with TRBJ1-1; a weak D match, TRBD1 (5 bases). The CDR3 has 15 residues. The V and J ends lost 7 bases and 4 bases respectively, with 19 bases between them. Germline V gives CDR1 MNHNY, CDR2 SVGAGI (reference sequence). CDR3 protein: CASILAGPRGTEAFF. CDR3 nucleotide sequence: TGTGCCAGCATTCTAGCGGGACCCCGAGGCACTGAAGCTTTCTTT.

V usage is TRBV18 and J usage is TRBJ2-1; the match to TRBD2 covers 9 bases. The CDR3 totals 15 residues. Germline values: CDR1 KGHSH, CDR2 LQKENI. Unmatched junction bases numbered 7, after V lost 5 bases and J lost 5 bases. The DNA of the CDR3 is TGTGCCAGCTCATATGGCGGGGGGGCCGACAATGAGCAGTTCTTC. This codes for CASSYGGGADNEQFF.

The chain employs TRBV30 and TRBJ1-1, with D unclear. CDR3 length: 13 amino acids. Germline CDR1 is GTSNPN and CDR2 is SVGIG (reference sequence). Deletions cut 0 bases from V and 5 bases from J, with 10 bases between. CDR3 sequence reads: CAWSVSQTTEAFF. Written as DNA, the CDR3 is TGTGCCTGGAGTGTATCACAGACGACTGAAGCTTTCTTT.

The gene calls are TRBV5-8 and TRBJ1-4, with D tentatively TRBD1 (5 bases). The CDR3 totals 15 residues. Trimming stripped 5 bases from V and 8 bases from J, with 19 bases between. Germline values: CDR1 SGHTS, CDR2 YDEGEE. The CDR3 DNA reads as TGTGCCAGCAGTCACAGAGGGGCAGGGAGGGAAAAACTGTTTTTT. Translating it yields CASSHRGAGREKLFF.

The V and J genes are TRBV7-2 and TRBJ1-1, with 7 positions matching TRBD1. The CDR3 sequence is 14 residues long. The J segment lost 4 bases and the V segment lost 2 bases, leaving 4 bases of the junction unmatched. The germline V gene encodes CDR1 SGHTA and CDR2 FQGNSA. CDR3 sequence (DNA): TGTGCCAGCAGCTTAACAGGGGCTACCACTGAAGCTTTCTTT. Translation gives CASSLTGATTEAFF. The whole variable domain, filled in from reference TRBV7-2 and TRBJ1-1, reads GAGVSQSPSNKVTEKGKDVELRCDPISGHTALYWYRQSLGQGLEFLIYFQGNSAPDKSGLPSDRFSAERTGGSVSTLTIQRTQQEDSAVYLCASSLTGATTEAFFGQGTRLTVV.

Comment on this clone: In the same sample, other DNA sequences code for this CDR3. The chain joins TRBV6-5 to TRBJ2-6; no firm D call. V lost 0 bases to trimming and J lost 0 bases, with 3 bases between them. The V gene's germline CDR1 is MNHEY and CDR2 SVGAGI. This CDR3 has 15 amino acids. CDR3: CASSYSGSGANVLTF. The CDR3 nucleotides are TGTGCCAGCAGTTACTCCGGCTCTGGGGCCAACGTCCTGACTTTC.

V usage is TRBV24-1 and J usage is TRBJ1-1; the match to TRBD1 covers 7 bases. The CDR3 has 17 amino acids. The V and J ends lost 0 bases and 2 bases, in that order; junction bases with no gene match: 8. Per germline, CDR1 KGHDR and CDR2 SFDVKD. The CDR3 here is CATSDLGTAGPNTEAFF. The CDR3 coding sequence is TGTGCCACCAGTGATTTGGGGACAGCGGGACCCAACACTGAAGCTTTCTTT.

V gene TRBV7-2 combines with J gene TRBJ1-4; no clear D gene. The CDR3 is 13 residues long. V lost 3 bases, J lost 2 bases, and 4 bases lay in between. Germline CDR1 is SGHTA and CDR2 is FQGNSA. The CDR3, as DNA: TGTGCCAGCAGCTTCGACACTAATGAAAAACTGTTTTTT. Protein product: CASSFDTNEKLFF.

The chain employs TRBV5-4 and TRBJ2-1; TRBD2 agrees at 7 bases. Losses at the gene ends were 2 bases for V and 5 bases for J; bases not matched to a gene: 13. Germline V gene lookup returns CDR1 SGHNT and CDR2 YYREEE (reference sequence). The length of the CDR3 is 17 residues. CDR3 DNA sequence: TGTGCCAGCAGCTTTGGTAAATTGACTAGCCTAAACAATGAGCAGTTCTTC. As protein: CASSFGKLTSLNNEQFF.

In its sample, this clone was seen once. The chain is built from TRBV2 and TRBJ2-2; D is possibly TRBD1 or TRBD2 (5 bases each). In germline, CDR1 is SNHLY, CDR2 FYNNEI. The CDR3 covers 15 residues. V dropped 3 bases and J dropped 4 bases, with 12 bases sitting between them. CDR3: CASSEKAGTTGELFF. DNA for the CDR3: TGTGCCAGCAGTGAGAAGGCAGGGACCACCGGGGAGCTGTTTTTT.

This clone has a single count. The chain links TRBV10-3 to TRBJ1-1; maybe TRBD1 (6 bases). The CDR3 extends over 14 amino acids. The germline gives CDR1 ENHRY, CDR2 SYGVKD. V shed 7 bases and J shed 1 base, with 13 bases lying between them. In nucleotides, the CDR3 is TGTGCCATCACCCGAGGGGGGACGAACACTGAAGCTTTCTTT. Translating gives CAITRGGTNTEAFF.

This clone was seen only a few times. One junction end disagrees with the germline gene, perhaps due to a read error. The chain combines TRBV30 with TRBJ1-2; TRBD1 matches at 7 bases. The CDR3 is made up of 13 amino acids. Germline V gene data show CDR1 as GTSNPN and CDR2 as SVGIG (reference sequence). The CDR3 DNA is TGTGCCTGCAGTGACAGGGCCCTCTATGGCTACACCTTC. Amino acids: CACSDRALYGYTF.

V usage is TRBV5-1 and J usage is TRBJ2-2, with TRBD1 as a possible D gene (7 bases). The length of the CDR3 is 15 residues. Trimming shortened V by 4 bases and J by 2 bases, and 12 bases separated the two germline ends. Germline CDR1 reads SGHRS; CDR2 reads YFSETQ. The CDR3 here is CASSIQGTNTGELFF. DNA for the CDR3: TGCGCCAGCAGCATACAGGGGACTAACACCGGGGAGCTGTTTTTT. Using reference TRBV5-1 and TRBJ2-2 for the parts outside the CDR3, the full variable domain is KAGVTQTPRYLIKTRGQQVTLSCSPISGHRSVSWYQQTPGQGLQFLFEYFSETQRNKGNFPGRFSGRQFSNSRSEMNVSTLELGDSALYLCASSIQGTNTGELFFGEGSRLTVL.

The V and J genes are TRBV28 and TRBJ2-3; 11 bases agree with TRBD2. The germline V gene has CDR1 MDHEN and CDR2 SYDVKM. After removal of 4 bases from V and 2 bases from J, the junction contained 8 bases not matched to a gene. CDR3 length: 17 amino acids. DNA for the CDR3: TGTGCCAGCAGTTCCCCCGTAGCGGGAGGGGACACAGATACGCAGTATTTT. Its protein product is CASSSPVAGGDTDTQYF.